This T cell receptor (beta chain) was profiled in a study of shared clonotypes between healthy human individuals. As for the study in general: The study used three CD4 naive, three CD4 memory, two CD8 naive and one CD8 memory plate per donor. Study findings and constraints: It was only blood that was sampled, and tissue repertoires likely differ.

Using immunoSEQ multiplex PCR, the repertoire was profiled, and TCRdb retains in-frame clones only, with some absent. The data hold millions of clones, with over 85% observed a single time. The length of the CDR3 is 14 residues. Germline CDR1 MNHEY, CDR2 SVGAGI. V was shortened by 7 bases and J by 8 bases, with 17 bases between the two germline ends. Notes on this clone: Antigen: not known.

The gene calls are TRBV6-5 and TRBJ2-2, with D perhaps TRBD1 (5 bases). This sequence originates from a man between 18 and 35 years old in good health. Sample: naive CD4+ T cells sorted from blood. Subset reported: CD45RA+ positively selected. In DNA form, the CDR3 reads TGTGCCAGCAAGGGGTCACCTCAGGCGGGGGAGCTGTTTTTT. It encodes CASKGSPQAGELFF.